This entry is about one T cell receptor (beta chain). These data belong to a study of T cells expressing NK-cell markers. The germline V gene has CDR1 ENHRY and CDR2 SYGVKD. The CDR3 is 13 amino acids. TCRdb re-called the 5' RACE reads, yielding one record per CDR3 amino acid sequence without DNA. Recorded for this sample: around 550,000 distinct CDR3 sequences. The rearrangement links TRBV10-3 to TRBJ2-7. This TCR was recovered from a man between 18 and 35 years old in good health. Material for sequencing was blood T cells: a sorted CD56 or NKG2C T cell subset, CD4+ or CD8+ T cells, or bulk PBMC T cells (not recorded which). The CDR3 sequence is CAIQQAQTYEQYF.